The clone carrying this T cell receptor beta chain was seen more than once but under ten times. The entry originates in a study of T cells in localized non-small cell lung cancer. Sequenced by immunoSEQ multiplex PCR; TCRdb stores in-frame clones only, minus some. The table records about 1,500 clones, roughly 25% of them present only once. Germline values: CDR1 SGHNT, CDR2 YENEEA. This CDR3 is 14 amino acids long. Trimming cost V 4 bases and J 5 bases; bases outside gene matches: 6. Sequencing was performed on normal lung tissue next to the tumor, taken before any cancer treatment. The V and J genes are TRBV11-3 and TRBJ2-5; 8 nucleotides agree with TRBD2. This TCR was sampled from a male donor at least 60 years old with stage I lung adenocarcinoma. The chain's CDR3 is CASSSSGLGETQYF. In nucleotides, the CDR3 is TGTGCCAGCAGCTCGTCGGGACTAGGGGAGACCCAGTACTTC.